This T cell receptor (beta chain) came from a study of cytomegalovirus exposure and HLA in healthy donors. Overall study results and limits: Further analysis was carried out later, and it showed several of the most significant clusters appearing linked to common viral pathogens. Donor immune exposure was known only as CMV serostatus. Later analysis placed DRB1 highest and HLA-C lowest in TCR association rates, which differed by HLA locus.

This PCR relied on a set of 60 Vbeta primers and 13 Jbeta primers. Libraries were prepared by immunoSEQ multiplex PCR; TCRdb keeps only in-frame clonotypes and omits some of them. The repertoire includes approximately 130,000 clones, over 75% of them detected once, and approximately 1.2% sits in the top ten. Worth noting for this clone: No antigen is known for it.

J was trimmed by 10 bases and V by 2 bases; bases with no gene match: 11. The CDR3 totals 16 residues. Germline values: CDR1 MGHRA, CDR2 YSYEKL. This TCR was recovered from a man in his forties or fifties in good health and CMV-seronegative. Source material: PBMCs. The V call is TRBV4-1, the J call TRBJ2-1, with 10 bases that match TRBD1. The CDR3 here is CASSQPPDRGGKEQFF. CDR3 nucleotide sequence: TGCGCCAGCAGCCAACCCCCGGACAGGGGGGGGAAGGAGCAGTTCTTC.